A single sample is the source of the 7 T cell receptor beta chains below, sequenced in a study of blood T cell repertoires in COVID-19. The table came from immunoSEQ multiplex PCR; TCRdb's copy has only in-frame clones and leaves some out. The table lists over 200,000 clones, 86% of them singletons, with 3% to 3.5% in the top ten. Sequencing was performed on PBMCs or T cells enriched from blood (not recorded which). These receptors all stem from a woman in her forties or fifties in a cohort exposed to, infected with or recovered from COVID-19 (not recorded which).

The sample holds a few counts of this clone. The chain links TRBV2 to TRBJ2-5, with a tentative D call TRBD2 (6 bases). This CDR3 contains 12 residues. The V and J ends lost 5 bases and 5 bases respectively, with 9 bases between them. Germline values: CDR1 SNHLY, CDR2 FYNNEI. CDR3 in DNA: TGTGCCAGCAGTTCAGGGACTGAGACCCAGTACTTC. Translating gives CASSSGTETQYF.

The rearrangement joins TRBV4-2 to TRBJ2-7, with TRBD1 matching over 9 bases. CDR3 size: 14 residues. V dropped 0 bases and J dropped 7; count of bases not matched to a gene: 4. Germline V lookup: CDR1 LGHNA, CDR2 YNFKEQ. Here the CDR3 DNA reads TGTGCCAGCAGCCAAGAGGACAGGGGAGGTGAGCAGTACTTC. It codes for CASSQEDRGGEQYF.

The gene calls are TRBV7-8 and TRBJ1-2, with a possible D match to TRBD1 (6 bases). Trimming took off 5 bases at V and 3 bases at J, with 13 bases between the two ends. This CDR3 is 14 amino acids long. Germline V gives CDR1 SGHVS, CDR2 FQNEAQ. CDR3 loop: CASSKQTGDYGYTF. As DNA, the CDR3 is TGTGCCAGCAGCAAACAGACAGGAGACTATGGCTACACCTTC.

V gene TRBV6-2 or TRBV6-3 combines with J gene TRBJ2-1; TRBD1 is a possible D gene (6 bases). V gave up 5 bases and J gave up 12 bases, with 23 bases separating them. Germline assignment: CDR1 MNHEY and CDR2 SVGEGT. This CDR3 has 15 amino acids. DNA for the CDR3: TGTGCCAGCAGTGCCGGGACACCAATGGGGATTGGGCAGTTCTTC. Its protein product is CASSAGTPMGIGQFF.

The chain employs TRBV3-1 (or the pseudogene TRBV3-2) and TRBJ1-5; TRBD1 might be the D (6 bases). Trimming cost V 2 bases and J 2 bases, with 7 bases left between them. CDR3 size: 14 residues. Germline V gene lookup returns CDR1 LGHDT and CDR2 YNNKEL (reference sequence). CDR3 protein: CASSQYRGNQPQHF. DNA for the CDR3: TGTGCCAGCAGCCAATACAGGGGCAATCAGCCCCAGCATTTT.

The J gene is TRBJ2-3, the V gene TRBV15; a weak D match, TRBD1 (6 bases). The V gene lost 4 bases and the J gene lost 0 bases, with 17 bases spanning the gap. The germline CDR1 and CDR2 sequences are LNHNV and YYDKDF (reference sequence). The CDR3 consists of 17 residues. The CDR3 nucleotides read TGTGCCACCAGCAAACTCGGACAGCACTCTAGCACAGATACGCAGTATTTT. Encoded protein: CATSKLGQHSSTDTQYF.

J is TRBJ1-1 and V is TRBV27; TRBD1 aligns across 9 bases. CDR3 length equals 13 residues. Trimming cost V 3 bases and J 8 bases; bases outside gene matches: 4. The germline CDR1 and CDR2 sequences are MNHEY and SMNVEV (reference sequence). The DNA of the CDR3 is TGTGCCAGCAGTTTGTGGGGACAGGGCGAAGCTTTCTTT. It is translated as CASSLWGQGEAFF.